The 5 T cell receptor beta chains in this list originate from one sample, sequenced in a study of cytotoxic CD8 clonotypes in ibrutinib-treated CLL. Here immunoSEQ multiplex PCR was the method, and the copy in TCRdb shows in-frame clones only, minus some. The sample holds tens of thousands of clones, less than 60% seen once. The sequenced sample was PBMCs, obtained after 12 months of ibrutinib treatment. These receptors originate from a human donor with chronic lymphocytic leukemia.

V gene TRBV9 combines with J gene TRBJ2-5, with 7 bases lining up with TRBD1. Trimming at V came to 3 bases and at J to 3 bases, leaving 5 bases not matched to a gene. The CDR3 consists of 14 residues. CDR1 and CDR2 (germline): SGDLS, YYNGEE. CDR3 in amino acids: CASSASTGKETQYF. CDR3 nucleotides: TGTGCCAGCAGCGCCTCGACAGGGAAAGAGACCCAGTACTTC.

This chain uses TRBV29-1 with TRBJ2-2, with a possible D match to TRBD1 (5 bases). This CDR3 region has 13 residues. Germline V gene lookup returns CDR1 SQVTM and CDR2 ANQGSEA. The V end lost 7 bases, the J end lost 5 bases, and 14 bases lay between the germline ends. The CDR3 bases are TGCAGCGCCCAAACCCAGGGAACCGGGGAGCTGTTTTTT. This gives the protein CSAQTQGTGELFF.

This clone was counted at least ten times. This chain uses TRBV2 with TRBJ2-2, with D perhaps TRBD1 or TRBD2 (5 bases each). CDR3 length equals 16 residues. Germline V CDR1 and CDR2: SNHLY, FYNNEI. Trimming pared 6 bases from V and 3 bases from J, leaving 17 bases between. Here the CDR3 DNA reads TGTGCCAGCAGACCACTCGGACTGGGACACACCGGGGAGCTGTTTTTT. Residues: CASRPLGLGHTGELFF.

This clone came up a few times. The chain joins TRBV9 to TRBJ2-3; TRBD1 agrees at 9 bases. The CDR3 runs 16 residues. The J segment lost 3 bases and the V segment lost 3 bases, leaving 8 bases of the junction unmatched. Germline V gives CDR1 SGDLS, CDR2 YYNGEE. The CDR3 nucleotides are TGTGCCAGCAGCGCAACACAGGGGGCTGGGACAGATACGCAGTATTTT. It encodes CASSATQGAGTDTQYF.

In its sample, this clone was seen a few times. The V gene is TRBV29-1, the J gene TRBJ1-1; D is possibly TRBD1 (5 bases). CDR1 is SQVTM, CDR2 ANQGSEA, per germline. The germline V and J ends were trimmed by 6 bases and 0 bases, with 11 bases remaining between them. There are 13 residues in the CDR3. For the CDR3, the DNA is TGCAGCGTGCCCGGACAAATGAACACTGAAGCTTTCTTT. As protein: CSVPGQMNTEAFF.